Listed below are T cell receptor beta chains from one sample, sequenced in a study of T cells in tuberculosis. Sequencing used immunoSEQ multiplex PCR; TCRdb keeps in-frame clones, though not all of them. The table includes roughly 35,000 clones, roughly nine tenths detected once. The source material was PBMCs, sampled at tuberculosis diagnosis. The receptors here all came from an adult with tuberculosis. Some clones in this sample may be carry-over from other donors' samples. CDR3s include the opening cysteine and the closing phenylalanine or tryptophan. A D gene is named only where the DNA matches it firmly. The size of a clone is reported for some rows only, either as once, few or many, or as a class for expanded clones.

CASSSVKSLSYEQYF | TGTGCCAGCAGTTCGGTAAAGTCCCTCTCCTACGAGCAGTACTTC | . | TRBJ2-7 | . | TRBV27
CASSLRTSGGAKGIDTQYF | TGTGCCAGCAGCCTCCGGACTAGCGGGGGGGCGAAGGGCATAGATACGCAGTATTTT | TRBD2 | TRBJ2-3 | . | TRBV5-6
CASSVDGLSNQPQHF | TGTGCCAGCAGTGTAGACGGACTTTCCAATCAGCCCCAGCATTTT | . | TRBJ1-5 | . | TRBV6-5
CASSIGTTPYNEQFF | TGCGCCAGCAGTATTGGGACTACACCCTACAATGAGCAGTTCTTC | TRBD2 | TRBJ2-1 | . | TRBV10-1
CASSSTRRESRITEAFF | TGTGCCAGCAGCTCCACCCGACGGGAGAGTAGGATTACTGAAGCTTTCTTT | . | TRBJ1-1 | . | TRBV13
CASSSGQGLVSGANVLTF | TGTGCCAGCAGCAGTGGACAGGGGCTCGTCTCTGGGGCCAACGTCCTGACTTTC | TRBD1 | TRBJ2-6 | . | TRBV7-9
CASSAEQTLSSGNTIYF | TGTGCCAGCAGCGCAGAACAAACACTAAGCTCTGGAAACACCATATATTTT | . | TRBJ1-3 | once | TRBV7-6
CATSRDGLAIDEQYF | TGTGCCACCAGCAGAGATGGGCTAGCGATCGACGAGCAGTACTTC | . | TRBJ2-7 | . | TRBV15
CASSLGWRGIGEKLFF | TGTGCCAGCAGCTTGGGGTGGCGGGGGATTGGTGAAAAACTGTTTTTT | . | TRBJ1-4 | . | TRBV5-6
CASSFWGDESDTQYF | TGCGCCAGCAGCTTCTGGGGGGACGAATCAGATACGCAGTATTTT | . | TRBJ2-3 | . | TRBV5-1
CASSLVFGTGAHEQYF | TGTGCCAGCAGCTTAGTTTTCGGGACAGGGGCCCACGAGCAGTACTTC | TRBD1 | TRBJ2-7 | . | TRBV13
CASSRTSGVSDTQYF | TGTGCCAGCAGCCGGACTAGCGGGGTCTCAGATACGCAGTATTTT | TRBD2 | TRBJ2-3 | . | TRBV11-3
CASSESFGGGTDTQYF | TGCGCCAGCAGTGAGTCTTTTGGGGGGGGGACAGATACGCAGTATTTT | TRBD2 | TRBJ2-3 | . | TRBV10-2
CASSLDYLTDEQYF | TGTGCCAGCAGTTTGGACTACTTAACAGACGAGCAGTACTTC | . | TRBJ2-7 | . | TRBV27